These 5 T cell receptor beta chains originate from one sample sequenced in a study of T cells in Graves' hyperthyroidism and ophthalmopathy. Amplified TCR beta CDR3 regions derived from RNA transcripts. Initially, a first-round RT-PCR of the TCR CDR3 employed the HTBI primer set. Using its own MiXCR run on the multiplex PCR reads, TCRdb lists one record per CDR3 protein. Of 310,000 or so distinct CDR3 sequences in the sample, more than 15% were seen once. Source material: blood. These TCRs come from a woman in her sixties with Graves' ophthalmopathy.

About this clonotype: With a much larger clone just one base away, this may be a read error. The CDR3 sequence: CASSFYRTSTDTQCF. CDR3 sequence (DNA): TGTGCCAGCAGTTTCTATAGAACTAGCACAGATACGCAGTGTTTT. The rearrangement uses TRBV28 and TRBJ2-3; TRBD2 is a possible D gene (6 bases). There are 15 residues in the CDR3. CDR1 and CDR2 from the germline V gene are MDHEN and SYDVKM. Together with reference TRBV28 and TRBJ2-3, the CDR3 gives the full variable domain: DVKVTQSSRYLVKRTGEKVFLECVQDMDHENMFWYRQDPGLGLRLIYFSYDVKMKEKGDIPEGYSVSREKKERFSLILESASTNQTSMYLCASSFYRTSTDTQCFGPGTRLTVL.

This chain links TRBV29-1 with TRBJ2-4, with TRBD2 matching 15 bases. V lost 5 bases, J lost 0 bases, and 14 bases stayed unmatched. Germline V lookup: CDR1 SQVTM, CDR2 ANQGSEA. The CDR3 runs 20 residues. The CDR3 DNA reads TGCAGCGTTAGGGGCTATTTCGGGACTAGCGGGAGGTTAGCCAAAAACATTCAGTACTTC. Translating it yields CSVRGYFGTSGRLAKNIQYF.

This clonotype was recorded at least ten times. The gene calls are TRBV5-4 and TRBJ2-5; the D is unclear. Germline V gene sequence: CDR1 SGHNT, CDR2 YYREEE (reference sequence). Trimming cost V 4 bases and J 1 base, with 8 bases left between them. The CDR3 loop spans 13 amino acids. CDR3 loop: CASSVWIQETQYF. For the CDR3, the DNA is TGTGCCAGCAGCGTATGGATCCAAGAGACCCAGTACTTC.

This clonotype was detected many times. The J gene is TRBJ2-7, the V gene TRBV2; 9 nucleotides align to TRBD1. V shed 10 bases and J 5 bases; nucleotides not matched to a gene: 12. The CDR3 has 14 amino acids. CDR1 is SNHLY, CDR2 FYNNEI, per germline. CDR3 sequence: CATRRTGVYDEQYF. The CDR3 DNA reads TGTGCCACTAGACGGACAGGGGTTTATGACGAGCAGTACTTC.

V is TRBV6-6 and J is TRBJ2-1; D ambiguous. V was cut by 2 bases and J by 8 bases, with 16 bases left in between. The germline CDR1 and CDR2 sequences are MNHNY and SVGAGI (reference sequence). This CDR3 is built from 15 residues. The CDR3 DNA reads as TGTGCCAGCAGTTACGCGGTCTTAGGATTCCATGAGCAGTTCTTC. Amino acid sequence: CASSYAVLGFHEQFF.